One T cell receptor beta chain is described in this entry. This sample is drawn from a study of T-cell memory formation after mild COVID-19. TCRdb re-called the 5' RACE reads through MiXCR, storing one row per CDR3 protein. The table includes over 95,000 distinct CDR3 sequences, about a fifth detected once. The sequenced material came from PBMCs or a T cell subset sorted from them (not recorded which). This receptor was identified in a man between 18 and 35 years old who had mild COVID-19 (a few samples of this study predate the infection). Cell type and time point are not known.

CDR3 residues: CASSVGLSNQPQHF. CDR3 nucleotides: TGTGCCAGCAGCGTGGGACTGAGCAATCAGCCCCAGCATTTT. V usage is TRBV9 and J usage is TRBJ1-5; weak D call: TRBD1 (5 bases). The germline gives CDR1 SGDLS, CDR2 YYNGEE. The ends were cut back, 2 bases at V and 1 base at J, with 7 bases in the middle. The CDR3 has 14 amino acids.